This entry lists 27 T cell receptor beta chains sequenced from one sample in a study of cytomegalovirus exposure and HLA in healthy donors. Primers: 60 Vbeta forward and 13 Jbeta reverse. Produced via immunoSEQ multiplex PCR; TCRdb's table is partial and in-frame only. The sample has more than 110,000 clones; roughly 77% are singletons. The specimen sequenced was PBMCs. The receptors derive from a man aged 30 to 39 in good health and CMV-seronegative.

The gene calls are TRBV10-3 and TRBJ1-2; D unclear. Germline CDR1 ENHRY, CDR2 SYGVKD. Trimming left V 8 bases short and J 1 base short, with 8 bases between. This CDR3 spans 12 amino acids. For the CDR3, the DNA is TGTGCCATCGCGGCAGTTAACTATGGCTACACCTTC. Translation: CAIAAVNYGYTF.

The chain carries TRBV28 and TRBJ1-1, with D perhaps matching TRBD1 (5 bases). CDR1 and CDR2 from the germline V gene are MDHEN and SYDVKM. Trimming took 6 bases from V and 1 from J, leaving 21 bases between them. The CDR3 runs 17 residues. In DNA form, the CDR3 reads TGTGCCAGCAGCTCCCCAGGGCTAGGGGAATCGAACACTGAAGCTTTCTTT. Translating gives CASSSPGLGESNTEAFF.

As DNA, the CDR3 is TGTGCCAGCAGTGACCGACAGGGTGACTATGGCTACACCTTC. Translated, it gives CASSDRQGDYGYTF. The chain combines TRBV2 with TRBJ1-2; 7 bases line up with TRBD1. Germline V lookup: CDR1 SNHLY, CDR2 FYNNEI. The CDR3 length is 14 residues. V was pared by 3 bases and J by 3 bases, with 4 bases of the junction left unmatched.

The chain combines TRBV15 with TRBJ1-1; TRBD1 matches 7 bases. Germline V lookup: CDR1 LNHNV, CDR2 YYDKDF (reference sequence). The CDR3 runs 14 residues. J lost 4 bases, V lost 3 bases, and 5 bases had no gene match. The CDR3 DNA reads TGTGCCACCAGCAGGGAGACAGGGCTCACTGAAGCTTTCTTT. It codes for CATSRETGLTEAFF.

This chain links TRBV4-1 with TRBJ2-5, with D perhaps TRBD2 (6 bases). The last part of the DNA fits TRBJ2-7 better; the J call may be wrong. The CDR3 has 15 amino acids. The germline V gene has CDR1 MGHRA and CDR2 YSYEKL. The CDR3 sequence: CASSSNPGVAYEQYF. The CDR3 bases are TGCGCCAGCAGCTCCAACCCGGGGGTGGCCTACGAGCAGTACTTC.

This chain links TRBV6-1 with TRBJ2-7; 8 nucleotides agree with TRBD1. Losses at the gene ends were 4 bases for V and 3 bases for J; bases not matched to a gene: 8. Germline loops: CDR1 MNHNS, CDR2 SASEGT. This CDR3 spans 15 amino acids. As DNA, the CDR3 is TGTGCCAGCAGTGCCGGACAGGGTTACGTCTACGAGCAGTACTTC. Translated: CASSAGQGYVYEQYF.

This clone was counted a single time. The chain carries TRBV28 and TRBJ1-1; 8 nucleotides line up with TRBD1. CDR1 and CDR2 from the germline V gene are MDHEN and SYDVKM. This CDR3 has 16 amino acids. V lost 5 bases and J lost 3; bases outside the gene matches: 11. CDR3 region: CASSRSRQGKYTEAFF. CDR3 in DNA: TGTGCCAGCAGTCGATCACGACAGGGGAAATACACTGAAGCTTTCTTT.

V is TRBV7-2 and J is TRBJ1-4; TRBD1 aligns across 9 bases. The CDR3 totals 17 residues. From germline, CDR1 is SGHTA and CDR2 FQGNSA. Trimming removed 1 base from V and 7 bases from J; junction bases left unmatched: 10. CDR3 DNA: TGTGCCAGCAGCTTAGTGGCAACAGGGGGCTACGGTGAAAAACTGTTTTTT. It translates to CASSLVATGGYGEKLFF.

CDR3 region: CASSRTSGGTYNEQFF. CDR3 bases: TGTGCCAGCAGTCGGACTAGCGGGGGAACCTACAATGAGCAGTTCTTC. The chain couples TRBV2 to TRBJ2-1, with 13 bases that match TRBD2. CDR3 length: 16 residues. From germline, CDR1 is SNHLY and CDR2 FYNNEI. The V and J ends lost 5 bases and 2 bases, in that order; junction bases with no gene match: 3.

DNA for the CDR3: TGCGCCAGCAGCCAAGATGTGGCAGAAAGCTCCTACGAGCAGTACTTC. Translated, it gives CASSQDVAESSYEQYF. The V call is TRBV4-1, the J call TRBJ2-7; D not resolved. Germline V gene sequence: CDR1 MGHRA, CDR2 YSYEKL. The V and J ends lost 0 bases and 0 bases respectively, with 12 bases between them. CDR3 length: 16 residues.

This chain links TRBV21-1 with TRBJ1-1; TRBD1, the D gene given by the table, was not confirmed from the DNA. TRBV21-1 represents a pseudogene. CDR3 length equals 11 residues. The CDR3 here is CASSIDRAAFF. The CDR3 coding sequence is TGTGCCAGCAGCATTGACAGGGCAGCTTTCTTT.

The chain is built from TRBV5-1 and TRBJ1-5; 10 positions agree with TRBD1. This CDR3 region has 14 residues. V shed 6 bases, J shed 4 bases, and the junction held 4 bases outside the gene matches. CDR1 is SGHRS, CDR2 YFSETQ, per germline. In DNA, the CDR3 is TGCGCCAGCAAACTGGGACAGGGGAATCAGCCCCAGCATTTT. This encodes CASKLGQGNQPQHF.

Only one count was recorded for this clone. CDR3 loop: CASSPGGKDTEAFF. The DNA of the CDR3 is TGTGCCAGCTCACCGGGGGGAAAGGACACTGAAGCTTTCTTT. The chain joins TRBV18 to TRBJ1-1; D might be TRBD1 (5 bases). The ends were cut back, 3 bases at V and 3 bases at J, with 11 bases in the middle. The CDR3 runs 14 residues. Germline V gene lookup returns CDR1 KGHSH and CDR2 LQKENI.

The chain is built from TRBV28 and TRBJ2-1; D is possibly TRBD2 (5 bases). Germline V gene sequence: CDR1 MDHEN, CDR2 SYDVKM. The CDR3 extends over 13 amino acids. Trimming stripped 4 bases from V and 8 bases from J, with 12 bases between. The CDR3 sequence: CASSSPFSDEQFF. The CDR3 region has the DNA TGTGCCAGCAGTTCCCCCTTTAGCGATGAGCAGTTCTTC.

The chain links TRBV28 to TRBJ1-2, with D possibly matching TRBD1 (6 bases). The V gene's germline CDR1 is MDHEN and CDR2 SYDVKM. Trimming cost V 6 bases and J 7 bases, with 15 bases left between them. This CDR3 is built from 13 residues. CDR3 sequence: CASSGDRGGGYTF. The CDR3 DNA follows: TGTGCCAGCAGCGGTGATAGGGGGGGTGGCTACACCTTC.

V is TRBV6-1 and J is TRBJ1-2; D remains ambiguous. The CDR3 is 16 amino acids. V was cut by 2 bases and J by 0 bases, with 13 bases left in between. The V gene's germline CDR1 is MNHNS and CDR2 SASEGT. The CDR3 bases are TGTGCCAGCAGTGAACAACCAGGCCGAGCTAACTATGGCTACACCTTC. Protein sequence: CASSEQPGRANYGYTF.

This chain uses TRBV5-8 with TRBJ1-1; perhaps TRBD1 as D (6 bases). Germline V gene data show CDR1 as SGHTS and CDR2 as YDEGEE. The CDR3 is made up of 14 amino acids. Trimming removed 4 bases at V and 2 bases at J, with 12 bases between. Here the CDR3 reads CASSLDRINTEAFF. The CDR3 DNA reads TGTGCCAGCAGCCTCGACAGGATAAACACTGAAGCTTTCTTT.

This clone was counted a few times. The genes are TRBV19 and TRBJ1-1; D is unclear. Between the trimmed V and J ends, which lost 7 bases and 1 base, there was a span of 7 bases. Per germline, CDR1 LNHDA and CDR2 SQIVND (reference sequence). CDR3 length: 12 amino acids. The CDR3 sequence is CASTRQNTEAFF. In DNA form, the CDR3 reads TGTGCCAGTACCAGACAGAACACTGAAGCTTTCTTT.

The chain has TRBV6-1 and TRBJ2-7; TRBD2 is a possible D gene (5 bases). V was shortened by 2 bases and J by 5 bases, with 10 bases between the two germline ends. This CDR3 has 13 residues. CDR1 and CDR2 (germline): MNHNS, SASEGT. The CDR3 spells CASSESGIHEQYF. In nucleotides, the CDR3 is TGTGCCAGCAGTGAATCGGGGATCCACGAGCAGTACTTC.

This rearrangement joins TRBV28 to TRBJ2-1; possibly TRBD2 for D (5 bases). The CDR3 is 16 residues long. From germline, CDR1 is MDHEN and CDR2 SYDVKM. Trimming cost V 2 bases and J 0 bases, with 11 bases left between them. CDR3 residues: CASSLAGRSSYNEQFF. CDR3 bases: TGTGCCAGCAGTTTAGCGGGCAGGAGCTCCTACAATGAGCAGTTCTTC. The full variable domain, completed using reference TRBV28 and TRBJ2-1, is DVKVTQSSRYLVKRTGEKVFLECVQDMDHENMFWYRQDPGLGLRLIYFSYDVKMKEKGDIPEGYSVSREKKERFSLILESASTNQTSMYLCASSLAGRSSYNEQFFGPGTRLTVL.

The CDR3 sequence: CASSLGRDNYGYTF. The DNA for the CDR3 is TGTGCCAGCAGTTTGGGGAGGGATAACTATGGCTACACCTTC. The V call is TRBV28, the J call TRBJ1-2; D unresolved. Germline V CDR1 and CDR2: MDHEN, SYDVKM. The CDR3 is 14 amino acids. Trimming removed 3 bases from V and 1 base from J, with 9 bases in between.

The genes are TRBV5-1 and TRBJ2-6; 12 bases match TRBD1. Germline loops: CDR1 SGHRS, CDR2 YFSETQ. V lost 1 base and J lost 3; bases outside the gene matches: 5. The CDR3 is 18 residues long. The CDR3 DNA is TGCGCCAGCAGCTTGTTGGGACAGGGGGCGCGTGGGGCCAACGTCCTGACTTTC. It is translated as CASSLLGQGARGANVLTF.

This clone was detected only once. The chain links TRBV29-1 to TRBJ1-1; TRBD1 might be the D (6 bases). CDR3 size: 14 residues. The germline gives CDR1 SQVTM, CDR2 ANQGSEA. Trimming shortened V by 2 bases and J by 0 bases, and 10 bases separated the two germline ends. The CDR3, as DNA: TGCAGCGTTGAATTGTGGACAGTGAACACTGAAGCTTTCTTT. It codes for CSVELWTVNTEAFF.

The rearrangement links TRBV5-1 to TRBJ2-5, with TRBD2 identical over 7 bases. In germline, CDR1 is SGHRS, CDR2 YFSETQ. The CDR3 length is 16 residues. Trimming took 5 bases from V and 0 from J; bases not matched to a gene: 10. CDR3 bases: TGCGCCAGCAGGGCCCCCGCGGGGGTGGACCAAGAGACCCAGTACTTC. Translation gives CASRAPAGVDQETQYF.

This clone was seen a handful of times. V usage is TRBV5-6 and J usage is TRBJ2-7; 10 bases line up with TRBD2. From germline, CDR1 is SGHDT and CDR2 YYEEEE. Trimming at V came to 4 bases and at J to 3 bases, leaving 10 bases not matched to a gene. The CDR3 totals 16 residues. The CDR3, as DNA: TGTGCCAGCAGCCGGCGGGGGTCTAGCGGGAGCTACGAGCAGTACTTC. It is translated as CASSRRGSSGSYEQYF. Full variable domain (rest looked up from reference TRBV5-6 and TRBJ2-7): DAGVTQSPTHLIKTRGQQVTLRCSPKSGHDTVSWYQQALGQGPQFIFQYYEEEERQRGNFPDRFSGHQFPNYSSELNVNALLLGDSALYLCASSRRGSSGSYEQYFGPGTRLTVT.

This chain uses TRBV19 with TRBJ1-5, with a weak D call TRBD1 (6 bases). The CDR3 contains 14 residues. The germline CDR1 and CDR2 sequences are LNHDA and SQIVND (reference sequence). V lost 5 bases and J 4 bases, leaving 12 bases between the germline ends. CDR3 residues: CASSLQGPNQPQHF. The DNA for the CDR3 is TGTGCCAGTAGTCTCCAGGGGCCAAATCAGCCCCAGCATTTT. Together with reference TRBV19 and TRBJ1-5, the CDR3 gives the full variable domain: DGGITQSPKYLFRKEGQNVTLSCEQNLNHDAMYWYRQDPGQGLRLIYYSQIVNDFQKGDIAEGYSVSREKKESFPLTVTSAQKNPTAFYLCASSLQGPNQPQHFGDGTRLSIL.

CDR3 protein: CASCRDRNTEAFF. CDR3 nucleotides: TGTGCCAGCTGCCGGGACAGGAACACTGAAGCTTTCTTT. The V and J genes are TRBV6-5 and TRBJ1-1, with 7 bases fitting TRBD1. CDR1 and CDR2 from the germline V gene are MNHEY and SVGAGI. CDR3 length: 13 amino acids. Germline trimming cut 8 bases from V and 1 base from J; bases unmatched to any gene: 4.